These 27 T cell receptor beta chains were sequenced from one sample in a study of cytomegalovirus exposure and HLA in healthy donors. The PCR employed 60 Vbeta primers together with 13 Jbeta primers. The assay was immunoSEQ multiplex PCR, and TCRdb's table has in-frame clones only and misses some. The sample has roughly 97,000 clones; less than 85% are singletons. Sequencing was carried out using PBMCs. Receptor source: a woman younger than 35 in good health and CMV-seropositive.

The chain employs TRBV6-5 and TRBJ1-3; 9 positions match TRBD1. The germline gives CDR1 MNHEY, CDR2 SVGAGI. The trim removed 4 bases at V and 7 bases at J, leaving 5 bases unmatched. This CDR3 is 14 amino acids long. CDR3 loop: CASSLQGAQNTIYF. CDR3 sequence (DNA): TGTGCCAGCAGTTTACAGGGGGCGCAGAACACCATATATTTT.

The chain combines TRBV4-1 with TRBJ2-4; 7 bases map to TRBD2. V lost 0 bases and J lost 1; bases outside the gene matches: 9. Germline V lookup: CDR1 MGHRA, CDR2 YSYEKL. CDR3 size: 18 residues. Written as DNA, the CDR3 is TGCGCCAGCAGCCAAGATATACGGGGGAGGGCCGCCAAAAACATTCAGTACTTC. Amino acids: CASSQDIRGRAAKNIQYF.

This sequence joins TRBV6-1 and TRBJ2-2, with 7 bases identical to TRBD1. The CDR3 is 13 residues long. With V trimmed by 10 bases and J by 3 bases, 5 bases remained unmatched. Germline V gene sequence: CDR1 MNHNS, CDR2 SASEGT. In DNA, the CDR3 is TGTGCCACCAGGACAGGCTACACCGGGGAGCTGTTTTTT. This codes for CATRTGYTGELFF.

The chain links TRBV28 to TRBJ2-7; D call uncertain. V was pared by 5 bases and J by 2 bases, with 13 bases between. Germline loops: CDR1 MDHEN, CDR2 SYDVKM. CDR3 size: 14 residues. This chain's CDR3 is CASSAPTVPYEQYF. The DNA of the CDR3 is TGTGCCAGCAGTGCCCCCACAGTGCCCTACGAGCAGTACTTC.

The chain couples TRBV19 to TRBJ2-3; maybe TRBD2 (5 bases). The germline CDR1 and CDR2 sequences are LNHDA and SQIVND (reference sequence). The length of the CDR3 is 17 residues. Trimming took 8 bases from V and 0 from J, leaving 21 bases between them. CDR3 coding DNA: TGTGCCAGTGCCTTAACGGGGTCCCCCGAGAGCACAGATACGCAGTATTTT. This gives the protein CASALTGSPESTDTQYF.

A single count supports this clone. The CDR3 coding sequence is TGTGCCACCAGCAGAGATCTGTCAACAGGGTATAGCTACACCTTC. Translating gives CATSRDLSTGYSYTF. This chain uses TRBV15 with TRBJ1-2; tentatively, D is TRBD1 (6 bases). Germline assignment: CDR1 LNHNV and CDR2 YYDKDF (reference sequence). The CDR3 has 15 amino acids. V was clipped by 0 bases and J by 9 bases, with 17 bases between them. Based on the CDR3 plus reference TRBV15 and TRBJ1-2, the full variable domain is DAMVIQNPRYQVTQFGKPVTLSCSQTLNHNVMYWYQQKSSQAPKLLFHYYDKDFNNEADTPDNFQSRRPNTSFCFLDIRSPGLGDTAMYLCATSRDLSTGYSYTFGSGTRLTVV.

The rearrangement joins TRBV6-5 to TRBJ1-5; TRBD1 might be the D (5 bases). The CDR3 extends over 13 amino acids. Trimming took off 2 bases at V and 4 bases at J, with 6 bases between the two ends. Germline CDR1 and CDR2: MNHEY and SVGAGI. CDR3 sequence reads: CASSYNRNQPQHF. The CDR3 bases are TGTGCCAGCAGTTACAACAGGAATCAGCCCCAGCATTTT.

The CDR3: CASSWGTKETQYF. The CDR3 DNA follows: TGCGCCAGCAGCTGGGGGACAAAAGAGACCCAGTACTTC. The gene calls are TRBV5-1 and TRBJ2-5; TRBD1 is a possible D gene (6 bases). The V end lost 3 bases, the J end lost 3 bases, and 9 bases lay between the germline ends. This CDR3 contains 13 residues. Germline V gives CDR1 SGHRS, CDR2 YFSETQ.

This sequence joins TRBV5-1 and TRBJ2-1; TRBD2 is a possible D gene (6 bases). The V and J ends lost 0 bases and 10 bases respectively, with 20 bases between them. The CDR3 has 16 residues. Germline CDR1 SGHRS, CDR2 YFSETQ. The CDR3 sequence: CASSLGEVVGVDEQFF. Written as DNA, the CDR3 is TGCGCCAGCAGCTTGGGGGAGGTGGTAGGGGTCGACGAGCAGTTCTTC.

The CDR3 DNA is TGTGCCAGCACGGGGGCGGGAGGGAGCTACGAGCAGTACTTC. Translating it yields CASTGAGGSYEQYF. The gene calls are TRBV5-6 and TRBJ2-7, with 9 positions matching TRBD2. Germline trimming cut 6 bases from V and 3 bases from J; bases unmatched to any gene: 7. Looked up from germline, CDR1 is SGHDT and CDR2 is YYEEEE. The CDR3 has 14 amino acids.

This chain links TRBV11-2 with TRBJ2-7; TRBD1 is a possible D gene (6 bases). Trimming pared 6 bases from V and 5 bases from J, leaving 8 bases between. The CDR3 extends over 11 amino acids. Germline values: CDR1 SGHAT, CDR2 FQNNGV. CDR3 sequence: CASSSGDEQYF. The CDR3 DNA follows: TGTGCCAGCAGTTCAGGGGACGAGCAGTACTTC.

This clone was recorded once. The chain couples TRBV19 to TRBJ1-5, with a weak D call TRBD1 (6 bases). Germline V gene lookup returns CDR1 LNHDA and CDR2 SQIVND (reference sequence). Trimming removed 3 bases from V and 0 bases from J, with 9 bases in between. CDR3 length: 15 amino acids. The CDR3 loop reads CASSMGHLSNQPQHF. The CDR3 DNA reads TGTGCCAGTAGTATGGGACACCTTAGCAATCAGCCCCAGCATTTT. The complete variable domain, with remaining parts taken from reference TRBV19 and TRBJ1-5, reads DGGITQSPKYLFRKEGQNVTLSCEQNLNHDAMYWYRQDPGQGLRLIYYSQIVNDFQKGDIAEGYSVSREKKESFPLTVTSAQKNPTAFYLCASSMGHLSNQPQHFGDGTRLSIL.

J is TRBJ1-5 and V is TRBV28; D unclear. V lost 3 bases to trimming and J lost 3 bases, with 9 bases between them. This CDR3 comprises 14 residues. The germline CDR1 and CDR2 sequences are MDHEN and SYDVKM. The CDR3 loop is CASSFPGLNQPQHF. The CDR3, as DNA: TGTGCCAGCAGTTTTCCTGGACTCAATCAGCCCCAGCATTTT.

The chain is built from TRBV10-2 and TRBJ1-4; TRBD1 might be the D (6 bases). Germline loops: CDR1 WSHSY, CDR2 SAAADI. This CDR3 contains 14 residues. The V end was cut by 3 bases, the J end by 3 bases, with 8 bases between. The CDR3 spells CASSEQGSNEKLFF. CDR3 bases: TGCGCCAGCAGTGAACAGGGCTCTAATGAAAAACTGTTTTTT.

In its sample, this clone was seen once. This rearrangement joins TRBV30 to TRBJ2-6, with D perhaps TRBD2 (6 bases). Per the germline V gene, CDR1 is GTSNPN and CDR2 is SVGIG (reference sequence). The CDR3 length is 11 residues. With 0 bases removed from V and 15 bases from J, the gap between germline ends came to 9 bases. CDR3 residues: CAWSVRGALTF. In nucleotides, the CDR3 is TGTGCCTGGAGTGTACGCGGGGCCCTGACTTTC.

V and J are TRBV5-1 and TRBJ2-1; the match to TRBD2 covers 7 bases. Per germline, CDR1 SGHRS and CDR2 YFSETQ. J gave up 8 bases and V 0 bases, and 5 bases lay outside the gene matches. The CDR3 covers 14 residues. CDR3 loop: CASSLALGGDEQFF. In nucleotides, the CDR3 is TGCGCCAGCAGCTTGGCTCTTGGGGGGGATGAGCAGTTCTTC.

The chain carries TRBV29-1 and TRBJ2-1, with 9 bases fitting TRBD2. The CDR3 loop spans 16 amino acids. Trimming took 4 bases from V and 7 from J; bases not matched to a gene: 14. Germline V gene lookup returns CDR1 SQVTM and CDR2 ANQGSEA. The chain's CDR3 is CSVVGGRASGMNEQFF. DNA for the CDR3: TGCAGCGTTGTTGGGGGTAGGGCTAGCGGGATGAATGAGCAGTTCTTC.

The rearrangement joins TRBV7-3 to TRBJ2-3; D uncertain. CDR1 and CDR2 (germline): SGHTA, FQGTGA. The germline V and J ends were trimmed by 5 bases and 2 bases, with 23 bases remaining between them. The length of the CDR3 is 18 residues. The CDR3 DNA sequence: TGTGCCAGCAGCCCCCTCGTGGCGGCTCCCACCTTCACAGATACGCAGTATTTT. This encodes CASSPLVAAPTFTDTQYF. The full variable domain, in which reference TRBV7-3 and TRBJ2-3 provide the parts outside the CDR3, is GAGVSQTPSNKVTEKGKYVELRCDPISGHTALYWYRQSLGQGPEFLIYFQGTGAADDSGLPNDRFFAVRPEGSVSTLKIQRTERGDSAVYLCASSPLVAAPTFTDTQYFGPGTRLTVL.

The rearrangement links TRBV9 to TRBJ2-5, with 12 positions matching TRBD2. Germline V gene sequence: CDR1 SGDLS, CDR2 YYNGEE. The CDR3 extends over 16 amino acids. Unmatched junction bases numbered 6, after V lost 2 bases and J lost 4 bases. CDR3 nucleotide sequence: TGTGCCAGCAGCGTGAGTCCGGGACTAGCGGGAGAGACCCAGTACTTC. Its protein product is CASSVSPGLAGETQYF.

The table lists this clone with a count of one. This sequence joins TRBV19 and TRBJ1-5; D is uncertain. The V end was cut by 2 bases, the J end by 1 base, with 6 bases between. Germline V gene data show CDR1 as LNHDA and CDR2 as SQIVND (reference sequence). CDR3 size: 14 residues. The CDR3 nucleotides are TGTGCCAGTAGTATATCCGCGAGCAATCAGCCCCAGCATTTT. As protein: CASSISASNQPQHF.

The V call is TRBV29-1, the J call TRBJ1-2; TRBD1 matches at 8 bases. The CDR3 sequence is 11 residues long. The ends lost 6 bases at V and 6 bases at J; junction bases unmatched: 3. Germline CDR1 reads SQVTM; CDR2 reads ANQGSEA. CDR3 nucleotide sequence: TGCAGCGTGGCAGGGGGCAATGGCTACACCTTC. Its protein is CSVAGGNGYTF. Looking up the rest from reference TRBV29-1 and TRBJ1-2 gives the full variable domain: SAVISQKPSRDICQRGTSLTIQCQVDSQVTMMFWYRQQPGQSLTLIATANQGSEATYESGFVIDKFPISRPNLTFSTLTVSNMSPEDSSIYLCSVAGGNGYTFGSGTRLTVV.

CDR3 sequence (DNA): TGTGCCAGTAGTATAGGGCACCTGCAGCATTTT. Protein sequence: CASSIGHLQHF. The chain uses TRBV19 and TRBJ1-5; D is uncertain. Deletions cut 1 base from V and 13 bases from J, with 8 bases between. CDR1 is LNHDA, CDR2 SQIVND, per germline (reference sequence). This CDR3 spans 11 amino acids.

CDR3 sequence reads: CASSQDPWPGNYEQYF. CDR3 in DNA: TGCGCCAGCAGCCAAGATCCGTGGCCCGGGAACTACGAGCAGTACTTC. The genes are TRBV4-1 and TRBJ2-5; a weak D match, TRBD2 (5 bases). Near its end, the DNA agrees better with TRBJ2-7, so the J call may be wrong. This CDR3 spans 16 amino acids. From germline, CDR1 is MGHRA and CDR2 YSYEKL.

The chain links TRBV19 to TRBJ1-5; D gene ambiguous. This CDR3 contains 17 residues. Per germline, CDR1 LNHDA and CDR2 SQIVND (reference sequence). The V gene lost 9 bases and the J gene lost 2 bases, with 23 bases spanning the gap. The CDR3 DNA reads as TGTGCCAGCGATTGGACTGACCGGCGTTCGGGCAATCAGCCCCAGCATTTT. It encodes CASDWTDRRSGNQPQHF.

This sequence joins TRBV5-1 and TRBJ2-7; 13 bases line up with TRBD2. Trimming at V came to 3 bases and at J to 2 bases, leaving 5 bases not matched to a gene. CDR3 length equals 16 residues. CDR1 SGHRS and CDR2 YFSETQ come from the germline V gene. The CDR3 nucleotides read TGCGCCAGCAGCTACACCGGACTAGCGGGAGCCTACGAGCAGTACTTC. Protein sequence: CASSYTGLAGAYEQYF.

The count of this clone is one. V and J are TRBV6-5 and TRBJ2-3, with D perhaps TRBD1 (6 bases). The CDR3 is 15 amino acids. The germline gives CDR1 MNHEY, CDR2 SVGAGI. V lost 6 bases and J lost 0, with 13 bases in between. The CDR3 spells CASSPTGSSTDTQYF. The CDR3, as DNA: TGTGCCAGCAGCCCGACAGGCTCTAGCACAGATACGCAGTATTTT.

The genes are TRBV29-1 and TRBJ2-1; possibly TRBD2 for D (5 bases). This CDR3 has 15 residues. With 5 bases removed from V and 0 bases from J, the gap between germline ends came to 14 bases. Looked up from germline, CDR1 is SQVTM and CDR2 is ANQGSEA. CDR3 DNA: TGCAGCGTTAAGGAGGAGATGAGCTCCTACAATGAGCAGTTCTTC. As protein: CSVKEEMSSYNEQFF.